This is a list of T cell receptor beta chains from one sample in a study of T cells in Graves' hyperthyroidism and ophthalmopathy. TCRdb re-called the multiplex PCR reads with MiXCR, one entry per CDR3 protein. Of some 620,000 distinct CDR3 sequences listed, roughly 15% were seen once; the top ten hold 3% to 4%. The sequenced material came from blood. The receptor source for this set is a woman under 40 with Graves' hyperthyroidism. CDR3s include the opening cysteine and the closing phenylalanine or tryptophan. The D gene is left open where the match is weak. Clone sizes are given selectively: once, few, many, or a class where the clone is expanded.

J gene,clone size,D gene,V gene,CDR3 protein,CDR3 DNA
TRBJ2-1,few,.,TRBV12-3/TRBV12-4,CASSLGFTYNEQFF,TGTGCCAGCAGTTTAGGTTTCACCTACAATGAGCAGTTCTTC
TRBJ2-7,many,TRBD2,TRBV5-1,CASSLQSGGRQYF,TGCGCCAGCAGCTTGCAGTCCGGGGGGAGGCAGTACTTC
TRBJ1-1,.,.,TRBV19,CASSPRINTEAFF,TGTGCCAGTAGTCCTCGGATAAACACTGAAGCTTTCTTT
TRBJ2-7,.,.,TRBV5-1,CASSFTRRTDEQYF,TGCGCCAGCAGCTTTACCCGTAGAACCGACGAGCAGTACTTC
TRBJ1-2,.,.,TRBV19,CASSITGQIYGYTF,TGTGCCAGTAGTATTACGGGGCAGATCTATGGCTACACCTTC
TRBJ2-3,many,TRBD2,TRBV7-2,CASRPSGRTLDTQYF,TGTGCCAGCAGGCCTAGCGGGAGAACGCTGGATACGCAGTATTTT
TRBJ1-2,many,.,TRBV28,CASRLAANYGYTF,TGTGCCAGCAGGCTGGCGGCTAACTATGGCTACACCTTC
TRBJ1-2,few,.,TRBV9,CASSPPGGYGYTF,TGTGCCAGCAGCCCTCCCGGGGGATATGGCTACACCTTC
TRBJ2-7,many,TRBD1,TRBV6-1,CASRQGGGEQYF,TGTGCCAGCAGACAGGGGGGAGGCGAGCAGTACTTC
TRBJ1-1,many,.,TRBV29-1,CSVEGDGTEAFF,TGCAGCGTTGAAGGGGATGGGACTGAAGCTTTCTTT
TRBJ1-1,.,TRBD1,TRBV5-1,CASSPPGGQGQEAFF,TGCGCCAGCAGCCCCCCAGGGGGGCAGGGCCAAGAAGCTTTCTTT
TRBJ2-5,few,TRBD2,TRBV27,CASSLRTSRQETQCF,TGTGCCAGCAGTTTGAGGACTAGCCGGCAAGAGACCCAGTGCTTC
TRBJ2-7,.,TRBD2,TRBV10-3,CATTRAGGQNEQYF,TGTGCCACCACGCGGGCGGGAGGACAAAACGAGCAGTACTTC
TRBJ2-1,many,.,TRBV6-2/TRBV6-3,CASSGGRDTRIGEQFF,TGTGCCAGCAGTGGCGGCCGGGACACTAGGATAGGTGAGCAGTTCTTC
TRBJ2-5,.,TRBD1,TRBV7-6,CASSLDITGGALETQYF,TGTGCCAGCAGCTTAGACATAACAGGGGGCGCGTTGGAGACCCAGTACTTC
TRBJ2-1,many,TRBD2,TRBV28,CASSALAGVGNEQFF,TGTGCCAGCAGCGCCCTAGCGGGAGTAGGCAATGAGCAGTTCTTC
TRBJ2-7,many,.,TRBV15,CATSRERTYEQYF,TGTGCCACCAGCAGAGAGAGGACCTACGAGCAGTACTTC
TRBJ2-1,.,.,TRBV14,CASSQDLGELYNEQFF,TGTGCCAGCAGCCAAGATCTAGGGGAACTATACAATGAGCAGTTCTTC
TRBJ1-4,.,.,TRBV19,CASRSTDSTNEKLFF,TGTGCCAGTAGGTCGACTGACTCAACTAATGAAAAACTGTTTTTT
TRBJ2-1,.,.,TRBV7-9,CASGVTNEQFF,TGTGCCAGCGGTGTCACCAATGAGCAGTTCTTC
TRBJ1-1,many,.,TRBV2,CATLLQGGTEAFF,TGTGCCACCCTTCTACAGGGTGGGACTGAAGCTTTCTTT
TRBJ2-7,many,.,TRBV20-1,CSARSDENYEQYF,TGCAGTGCTAGATCGGACGAGAACTACGAGCAGTACTTC
TRBJ1-2,many,.,TRBV3-1,CASSPRATMRGYTF,TGTGCCAGCAGCCCCCGGGCCACTATGCGTGGCTACACCTTC
TRBJ2-7,.,.,TRBV20-1,CSALRGGSSYEQYF,TGCAGTGCTCTTAGGGGGGGATCTTCCTACGAGCAGTACTTC
TRBJ2-6,few,.,TRBV19,CASRISPQTYSNSGANVLTF,TGTGCCAGTAGAATTAGCCCCCAGACCTACAGTAACTCTGGGGCCAACGTCCTGACTTTC
TRBJ2-5,few,.,TRBV18,CASSPPSQQETQYF,TGTGCCAGCTCACCACCTAGTCAGCAAGAGACCCAGTACTTC
TRBJ2-1,.,.,TRBV6-1,CASSEGLPRWGHEQFF,TGTGCCAGCAGTGAAGGACTACCCAGGTGGGGCCATGAGCAGTTCTTC
TRBJ2-2,many,.,TRBV6-4,CASSDRDTGELFF,TGTGCCAGCAGTGACAGGGACACCGGGGAGCTGTTTTTT
TRBJ1-6,.,TRBD1,TRBV6-5,CASSYTTGSDSPLHF,TGTGCCAGCAGTTACACGACAGGGTCCGATTCACCCCTCCACTTT
TRBJ1-2,few,TRBD1,TRBV6-1,CASRTPTWRDRVGYTF,TGTGCCAGCCGGACCCCCACTTGGCGGGACAGGGTTGGCTACACCTTC
TRBJ1-2,few,TRBD1,TRBV9,CASSVEPGLTGLDYGYTF,TGTGCCAGCAGCGTAGAGCCAGGTCTGACAGGGCTTGACTATGGCTACACCTTC
TRBJ1-1,many,.,TRBV6-1,CASSEYPAGAPSTEAFF,TGTGCCAGCAGTGAATACCCCGCGGGCGCTCCCAGCACTGAAGCTTTCTTT
TRBJ2-3,many,TRBD2,TRBV20-1,CSAQLAGVRDTQYF,TGCAGTGCGCAACTAGCGGGAGTCAGAGATACGCAGTATTTT
TRBJ2-1,.,TRBD2,TRBV2,CASSRSLAGVRPSYNEQFF,TGTGCCAGCAGTCGTTCACTAGCGGGCGTCCGACCTTCCTACAATGAGCAGTTCTTC
TRBJ2-3,few,.,TRBV24-1,CATSDPGGLGNSADTQYF,TGTGCCACCAGTGACCCTGGGGGGTTGGGGAATTCGGCAGATACGCAGTATTTT
TRBJ2-5,.,TRBD2,TRBV20-1,CSGDGTSPQETQYF,TGCAGTGGAGATGGGACTAGCCCTCAAGAGACCCAGTACTTC
TRBJ1-2,.,.,TRBV29-1,CSVESSRAEGYTF,TGCAGCGTTGAATCTAGCAGGGCTGAGGGCTACACCTTC
TRBJ2-5,few,TRBD2,TRBV30,CAWNPTSGNRETQYF,TGTGCCTGGAATCCGACTAGCGGGAATAGAGAGACCCAGTACTTC
TRBJ1-1,few,.,TRBV13,CASRLYQGRTEAFF,TGTGCCAGCAGGCTTTACCAAGGGCGCACTGAAGCTTTCTTT
TRBJ2-1,few,.,TRBV20-1,CSATVRGYNEQFF,TGCAGTGCAACCGTACGGGGTTACAATGAGCAGTTCTTC
TRBJ2-7,.,.,TRBV18,CASSPPSLSSREQYF,TGTGCCAGCTCACCACCGTCACTAAGCTCACGTGAGCAGTACTTC
TRBJ2-7,many,TRBD1,TRBV2,CASSEGQGVAEQYF,TGTGCCAGCAGTGAGGGACAGGGGGTCGCAGAGCAGTACTTC
TRBJ1-6,few,.,TRBV2,CAGRRGLGSPLHF,TGTGCCGGACGAAGGGGTCTTGGTTCACCCCTCCACTTT
TRBJ2-2,.,.,TRBV6-2/TRBV6-3,CASSYLAGYTGELFF,TGTGCCAGCAGTTACCTGGCAGGGTACACCGGGGAGCTGTTTTTT
TRBJ2-5,.,TRBD2,TRBV2,CASRLAGVNQETQYF,TGTGCCAGCAGACTAGCGGGCGTCAACCAAGAGACCCAGTACTTC
TRBJ1-4,many,.,TRBV28,CATKSNEKLFF,TGTGCCACAAAGAGTAATGAAAAACTGTTTTTT
TRBJ2-7,few,TRBD1,TRBV19,CASSMDRGAYEQYF,TGTGCCAGTAGCATGGACAGGGGGGCCTACGAGCAGTACTTC
TRBJ2-7,.,.,TRBV19,CASSSGWRNEQYF,TGTGCCAGTAGTAGTGGGTGGAGGAACGAGCAGTACTTC
TRBJ2-4,.,TRBD2,TRBV7-2,CASSLGTSQSIQYF,TGTGCCAGCAGCCTCGGGACTAGCCAAAGCATTCAGTACTTC
TRBJ2-3,few,.,TRBV20-1,CSVKWDTQYF,TGCAGTGTCAAGTGGGATACGCAGTATTTT
TRBJ2-3,few,.,TRBV29-1,CSARAWTESTDTQYF,TGCAGCGCCCGCGCTTGGACTGAGAGCACAGATACGCAGTATTTT
TRBJ2-1,few,.,TRBV24-1,CATSETGTVTYNEQFF,TGTGCCACCAGTGAGACCGGGACTGTTACCTACAATGAGCAGTTCTTC
TRBJ1-6,many,.,TRBV30,CAWSVRYNSPLHF,TGTGCCTGGAGTGTGCGGTATAATTCACCCCTCCACTTT
TRBJ2-1,many,.,TRBV11-2,CASSLDGAIEQFF,TGTGCCAGCAGCTTAGATGGGGCTATAGAGCAGTTCTTC
TRBJ2-1,many,TRBD2,TRBV20-1,CSARDQSGSSYNEQFF,TGCAGTGCTAGAGATCAGAGCGGGAGCTCCTACAATGAGCAGTTCTTC
TRBJ2-1,few,.,TRBV7-9,CASSPPLGHEQFF,TGTGCCAGCAGCCCCCCTCTGGGGCATGAGCAGTTCTTC
TRBJ2-1,many,TRBD2,TRBV12-3/TRBV12-4,CASSNTGGGDNEQFF,TGTGCCAGCAGCAACACGGGAGGAGGGGACAATGAGCAGTTCTTC
TRBJ2-7,many,.,TRBV6-6,CASSYPKDEQYF,TGTGCCAGCAGTTACCCTAAGGACGAGCAGTACTTC
TRBJ2-3,few,TRBD1,TRBV10-3,CAIRDRGPTDTQYF,TGTGCCATCAGGGACAGGGGGCCGACAGATACGCAGTATTTT
TRBJ1-6,.,TRBD1,TRBV2,CASTRGVGRSPLHF,TGTGCCAGCACCAGGGGGGTCGGGAGGTCACCCCTCCACTTT